These 17 T cell receptor beta chains share one sample of origin, sequenced in a study of cytomegalovirus exposure and HLA in healthy donors. Vbeta (60) and Jbeta (13) primers were used in the PCR. Repertoires were generated with immunoSEQ multiplex PCR, while TCRdb's copy carries only in-frame clones and drops some. The repertoire consists of approximately 110,000 clones, with under 90% occurring once and the leading ten covering roughly 2.6%. Sequencing input: PBMCs. These receptors were taken from a woman in her late teens or twenties in good health and CMV-seronegative.

The CDR3 spells CASSTSGEYTEAFF. CDR3 coding DNA: TGTGCCAGCTCAACCTCCGGGGAGTACACTGAAGCTTTCTTT. The rearrangement links TRBV18 to TRBJ1-1; no firm D call. V was clipped by 5 bases and J by 3 bases, with 13 bases between them. The germline V gene encodes CDR1 KGHSH and CDR2 LQKENI. The CDR3 spans 14 residues. Based on the CDR3 plus reference TRBV18 and TRBJ1-1, the full variable domain is NAGVMQNPRHLVRRRGQEARLRCSPMKGHSHVYWYRQLPEEGLKFMVYLQKENIIDESGMPKERFSAEFPKEGPSILRIQQVVRGDSAAYFCASSTSGEYTEAFFGQGTRLTVV.

The chain links TRBV2 to TRBJ1-6; 7 bases line up with TRBD1. V trimming: 6 bases; J trimming: 9 bases; junction bases outside the gene matches: 5. Germline loops: CDR1 SNHLY, CDR2 FYNNEI. The CDR3 has 13 residues. The CDR3 here is CASRGPGGSPLHF. The CDR3 bases are TGTGCCAGCAGGGGCCCAGGGGGTTCACCCCTCCACTTT.

J is TRBJ1-1 and V is TRBV7-9; D uncertain. V was trimmed by 2 bases and J by 5 bases, leaving 9 bases between them. CDR1 and CDR2 from the germline V gene are SEHNR and FQNEAQ (reference sequence). The CDR3 spans 13 residues. CDR3: CASSLNARTEAFF. DNA for the CDR3: TGTGCCAGCAGCTTAAACGCTCGGACTGAAGCTTTCTTT.

As DNA, the CDR3 is TGTGCCACCACCGACAGTCTTGAAGCTTTCTTT. Translated: CATTDSLEAFF. The chain uses TRBV28 and TRBJ1-1, with D possibly matching TRBD1 (5 bases). With 10 bases removed from V and 7 bases from J, the gap between germline ends came to 13 bases. Looked up from germline, CDR1 is MDHEN and CDR2 is SYDVKM. The CDR3 length is 11 residues.

This chain uses TRBV7-2 with TRBJ2-2, with 10 nucleotides matching TRBD2. Trimming at V came to 4 bases and at J to 4 bases, leaving 6 bases not matched to a gene. The V gene's germline CDR1 is SGHTA and CDR2 FQGNSA. This CDR3 is 16 amino acids long. The CDR3 protein is CASSWLAGGSTGELFF. In DNA, the CDR3 is TGTGCCAGCAGCTGGTTAGCGGGAGGAAGCACCGGGGAGCTGTTTTTT.

The chain recombines TRBV29-1 with TRBJ2-1; 12 positions match TRBD2. The junction had 0 bases not matched to a gene; V was cut back by 6 bases and J by 3 bases. The CDR3 is made up of 13 amino acids. Germline loops: CDR1 SQVTM, CDR2 ANQGSEA. CDR3 amino acids: CSVLAGGYNEQFF. CDR3 in DNA: TGCAGCGTACTAGCGGGAGGCTACAATGAGCAGTTCTTC.

A few counts support this clone. The chain has TRBV2 and TRBJ1-2; no reliable D call. Deletions cut 8 bases from V and 1 base from J, with 8 bases between. Germline V gene data show CDR1 as SNHLY and CDR2 as FYNNEI. The CDR3 has 12 residues. The chain's CDR3 is CASQDFNYGYTF. In DNA form, the CDR3 reads TGTGCCAGCCAGGACTTTAACTATGGCTACACCTTC.

The chain carries TRBV7-9 and TRBJ1-1; tentatively, D is TRBD1 (6 bases). Trimming stripped 3 bases from V and 1 base from J, with 12 bases between. The CDR3 length is 15 residues. From germline, CDR1 is SEHNR and CDR2 FQNEAQ (reference sequence). CDR3 in amino acids: CASSFPGQTNTEAFF. CDR3 nucleotide sequence: TGTGCCAGCAGCTTTCCGGGACAAACGAACACTGAAGCTTTCTTT.

This sequence joins TRBV5-8 and TRBJ2-2; 8 bases are a match to TRBD1. Germline loops: CDR1 SGHTS, CDR2 YDEGEE. The CDR3 extends over 16 amino acids. V dropped 3 bases and J dropped 2; count of bases not matched to a gene: 6. The CDR3 protein is CASSSHGQGNTGELFF. DNA for the CDR3: TGTGCCAGCAGCTCCCACGGACAGGGAAACACCGGGGAGCTGTTTTTT. Full variable domain (missing parts from reference TRBV5-8 and TRBJ2-2): EAGVTQSPTHLIKTRGQQATLRCSPISGHTSVYWYQQALGLGLQFLLWYDEGEERNRGNFPPRFSGRQFPNYSSELNVNALELEDSALYLCASSSHGQGNTGELFFGEGSRLTVL.

The genes are TRBV7-2 and TRBJ2-5; no clear D gene. V was pared by 4 bases and J by 3 bases, with 9 bases between. The CDR3 totals 13 residues. Looked up from germline, CDR1 is SGHTA and CDR2 is FQGNSA. CDR3 residues: CASSSYREETQYF. In DNA, the CDR3 is TGTGCCAGCAGCTCCTACCGAGAAGAGACCCAGTACTTC.

There are a few counts of this clone. V is TRBV19 and J is TRBJ2-2; D unresolved. This CDR3 spans 14 amino acids. Germline CDR1 and CDR2: LNHDA and SQIVND (reference sequence). V shed 3 bases and J shed 1 base, with 6 bases lying between them. CDR3 residues: CASSISRNTGELFF. In DNA form, the CDR3 reads TGTGCCAGTAGTATTTCCAGGAACACCGGGGAGCTGTTTTTT.

This clone was recorded a few times. The chain joins TRBV9 to TRBJ1-6; D is undetermined. V gave up 0 bases and J gave up 5 bases, with 6 bases separating them. CDR1 and CDR2 from the germline V gene are SGDLS and YYNGEE. The CDR3 loop spans 14 amino acids. DNA of the CDR3: TGTGCCAGCAGCGTAGATCAGGATAATTCACCCCTCCACTTT. Its translation is CASSVDQDNSPLHF. Looking up the rest from reference TRBV9 and TRBJ1-6 gives the full variable domain: DSGVTQTPKHLITATGQRVTLRCSPRSGDLSVYWYQQSLDQGLQFLIQYYNGEERAKGNILERFSAQQFPDLHSELNLSSLELGDSALYFCASSVDQDNSPLHFGNGTRLTVT.

The chain recombines TRBV29-1 with TRBJ1-1; D unclear. There are 13 residues in the CDR3. CDR1 SQVTM and CDR2 ANQGSEA come from the germline V gene. With 0 bases removed from V and 11 bases from J, the gap between germline ends came to 16 bases. CDR3 amino acids: CSVEDRRPHGAFF. The CDR3 DNA sequence: TGCAGCGTTGAAGATCGAAGGCCCCACGGGGCTTTCTTT.

This clone appeared once. This chain connects TRBV13 to TRBJ2-7, with TRBD2 matching over 9 bases. The V gene's germline CDR1 is PRHDT and CDR2 FYEKMQ (reference sequence). The CDR3 contains 15 residues. Unmatched junction bases numbered 9, after V lost 5 bases and J lost 4 bases. The CDR3 is CASSLPGLAHYEQYF. CDR3 coding DNA: TGTGCCAGCAGCCTTCCGGGACTAGCACATTACGAGCAGTACTTC.

As for this clone: This sample also contains other DNA sequences that code for the same CDR3. J is TRBJ1-3 and V is TRBV19; no reliable D call. This CDR3 has 17 residues. Germline loops: CDR1 LNHDA, CDR2 SQIVND (reference sequence). V shed 1 base and J shed 0 bases, with 13 bases lying between them. The CDR3 DNA reads TGTGCCAGTAGTATAGGTCAAGACACTCTCTCTGGAAACACCATATATTTT. Its protein product is CASSIGQDTLSGNTIYF.

The CDR3 nucleotides are TGTGCCAGCTCACCACAAAGCTCAGGGGATCAGCCCCAGCATTTT. The encoded protein is CASSPQSSGDQPQHF. The gene calls are TRBV18 and TRBJ1-5; possible D gene TRBD1, 6 bases. The CDR3 runs 15 residues. The V gene lost 1 base and the J gene lost 5 bases, with 12 bases spanning the gap. Germline V gene sequence: CDR1 KGHSH, CDR2 LQKENI. The full variable domain, with the rest looked up from reference TRBV18 and TRBJ1-5, is NAGVMQNPRHLVRRRGQEARLRCSPMKGHSHVYWYRQLPEEGLKFMVYLQKENIIDESGMPKERFSAEFPKEGPSILRIQQVVRGDSAAYFCASSPQSSGDQPQHFGDGTRLSIL.

This clone turned up a few times. V gene TRBV15 combines with J gene TRBJ2-5; D is possibly TRBD1 (5 bases). V lost 0 bases and J lost 1, with 6 bases in between. The CDR3 totals 14 residues. Per germline, CDR1 LNHNV and CDR2 YYDKDF (reference sequence). CDR3 nucleotide sequence: TGTGCCACCAGCAGAGACAGGGCCCAAGAGACCCAGTACTTC. Amino acids: CATSRDRAQETQYF. The complete variable domain, with remaining parts taken from reference TRBV15 and TRBJ2-5, reads DAMVIQNPRYQVTQFGKPVTLSCSQTLNHNVMYWYQQKSSQAPKLLFHYYDKDFNNEADTPDNFQSRRPNTSFCFLDIRSPGLGDTAMYLCATSRDRAQETQYFGPGTRLLVL.